This TCR beta chain was recovered during a study of blood T cell repertoires in COVID-19. Study background: Samples representing acute and convalescent COVID-19 were sourced from the United States, Italy and Spain. From T cells, B-cell-depleted T cells, or PBMCs came the material, which was cDNA or gDNA.

V shed 2 bases and J 3 bases; nucleotides not matched to a gene: 1. This CDR3 has 14 residues. Germline-derived CDR1 and CDR2 are MNHEY and SMNVEV (reference sequence). Sequenced by immunoSEQ multiplex PCR; TCRdb stores in-frame clones only, minus some. In the table there are some 340,000 clones, around nine tenths of which are singletons. Participants were aged about 18 to 90 years from about two dozen US areas. A COVID-19 case was met by exposed participants within 2 weeks before study entry. The TCR was taken from a woman under 40 who had been exposed to COVID-19. This rearrangement joins TRBV27 to TRBJ1-1, with TRBD1 matching 9 bases. The sequenced sample consisted of PBMCs or T cells enriched from blood (not recorded which). The CDR3 DNA follows: TGTGCCAGCAGTTTAGGGACAGGGTACACTGAAGCTTTCTTT. It translates to CASSLGTGYTEAFF.